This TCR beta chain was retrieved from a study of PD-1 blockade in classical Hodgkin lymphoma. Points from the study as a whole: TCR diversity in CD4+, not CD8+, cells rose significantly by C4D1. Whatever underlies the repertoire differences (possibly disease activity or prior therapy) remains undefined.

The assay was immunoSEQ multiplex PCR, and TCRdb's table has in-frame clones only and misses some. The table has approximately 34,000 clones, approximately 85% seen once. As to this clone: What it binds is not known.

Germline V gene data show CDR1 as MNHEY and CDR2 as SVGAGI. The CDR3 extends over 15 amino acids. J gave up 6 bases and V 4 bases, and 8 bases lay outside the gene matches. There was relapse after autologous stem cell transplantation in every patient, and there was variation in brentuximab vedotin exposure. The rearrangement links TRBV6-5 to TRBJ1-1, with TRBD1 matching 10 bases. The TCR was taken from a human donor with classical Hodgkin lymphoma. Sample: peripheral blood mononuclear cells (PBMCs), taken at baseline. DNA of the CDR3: TGTGCCAGCAGTTCTCTTGACAGGGGGCACGCTGAAGCTTTCTTT. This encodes CASSSLDRGHAEAFF.